The 9 T cell receptor beta chains presented below share a single source sample, sequenced in a study of T cell repertoires in cytomegalovirus infection. TCRdb processed the reads anew with MiXCR; each CDR3 protein has one entry. The table records about 740,000 distinct CDR3 sequences, 35% of them present only once. Sequenced sample: PBMCs. All receptors come from a human donor in good health (CMV status not recorded). Some clones in this sample may be carry-over from other donors' samples.

A few counts support this clonotype. The chain employs TRBV4-2 and TRBJ2-2; D call uncertain. V was shortened by 2 bases and J by 1 base, with 8 bases between the two germline ends. The CDR3 is 15 amino acids. Germline V gene sequence: CDR1 LGHNA, CDR2 YNFKEQ. The CDR3 coding sequence is TGTGCCAGCAGCCAAATAGGAGAGAACACCGGGGAGCTGTTTTTT. It translates to CASSQIGENTGELFF.

This clonotype occurred many times. The chain couples TRBV7-3 to TRBJ1-6, with a possible D match to TRBD1 (5 bases). The CDR3 contains 15 residues. V dropped 5 bases and J dropped 7 bases, with 15 bases sitting between them. CDR1 is SGHTA and CDR2 is FQGTGA in the germline V gene. This CDR3 reads CASSPRAGNNSPLHF. The DNA of the CDR3 is TGTGCCAGCAGCCCAAGGGCAGGGAACAATTCACCCCTCCACTTT.

The chain carries TRBV12-3 or TRBV12-4 and TRBJ1-5, with D possibly TRBD1 on 6 matching bases. Trimming left V 4 bases short and J 0 bases short, with 7 bases between. The CDR3 loop spans 14 amino acids. CDR3 amino acids: CASSWTVSNQPQHF. The DNA for the CDR3 is TGTGCCAGCAGTTGGACAGTTAGCAATCAGCCCCAGCATTTT.

The chain is built from TRBV28 and TRBJ2-1; 8 positions match TRBD2. In germline, CDR1 is MDHEN, CDR2 SYDVKM. The CDR3 spans 13 residues. Germline trimming cut 10 bases from V and 6 bases from J; bases unmatched to any gene: 8. The CDR3 DNA follows: TGTGCCACCGTACTAGCGGTTTCCAATGAGCAGTTCTTC. Its protein is CATVLAVSNEQFF.

The CDR3 reads CASRAQDRVTGELFF. CDR3 nucleotides: TGTGCCAGCAGGGCGCAGGACCGGGTCACCGGGGAGCTGTTTTTT. The chain recombines TRBV28 with TRBJ2-2, with D unclear. The V gene's germline CDR1 is MDHEN and CDR2 SYDVKM. The V end lost 6 bases, the J end lost 4 bases, and 15 bases lay between the germline ends. The CDR3 runs to 15 residues.

This clonotype has a count of ten or more. The J gene is TRBJ1-5, the V gene TRBV7-2; D gene uncertain. Trimming stripped 5 bases from V and 0 bases from J, with 11 bases between. The CDR3 has 15 residues. Germline CDR1 SGHTA, CDR2 FQGNSA. CDR3 DNA sequence: TGTGCCAGCAGCCCCGCCCTCAATAGCAATCAGCCCCAGCATTTT. It specifies CASSPALNSNQPQHF.

V usage is TRBV2 and J usage is TRBJ1-3; D unresolved. From germline, CDR1 is SNHLY and CDR2 FYNNEI. Trimming left V 4 bases short and J 4 bases short, with 11 bases between. This CDR3 is 14 amino acids long. The CDR3 protein is CASSAAGPGNTIYF. The CDR3 DNA sequence: TGTGCCAGCAGTGCCGCGGGTCCAGGAAACACCATATATTTT.

The genes are TRBV28 and TRBJ1-5; 8 bases line up with TRBD1. V lost 3 bases, J lost 7 bases, and 5 bases stayed unmatched. The germline V gene has CDR1 MDHEN and CDR2 SYDVKM. The CDR3 extends over 14 amino acids. CDR3 sequence reads: CASSLTGARQPQHF. The CDR3 DNA follows: TGTGCCAGCAGTTTGACAGGGGCGCGACAGCCCCAGCATTTT.

This clonotype was counted between two and nine times. J is TRBJ1-5 and V is TRBV7-2; TRBD1 might be the D (5 bases). This CDR3 has 14 residues. Germline CDR1 is SGHTA and CDR2 is FQGNSA. V lost 4 bases to trimming and J lost 3 bases, with 10 bases between them. The DNA for the CDR3 is TGTGCCAGCAGCTACGGGGCTGACAATCAGCCCCAGCATTTT. It translates to CASSYGADNQPQHF.